One and the same sample provided the 17 T cell receptor beta chains below, sequenced in a study of OX40 agonist ivuxolimab in advanced cancers. Receptor amplification or capture employed the immunoSEQ multiplex PCR assay. TCRdb carries this immuneACCESS record with in-frame sequences only. Its versions omit some clonotypes, under half of them owing to an unresolved V gene in the studies checked, with the rest unexplained. This sample holds 25,000 to 40,000 clones; 82% were observed only once. Together, the top ten hold about 20% of the sample. Source: CD4+ or CD8+ T cells sorted from blood, taken in a trial of the OX40 agonist ivuxolimab. These receptors all stem from an adult with an advanced solid tumor such as melanoma, head and neck, liver or kidney cancer.

This sequence joins TRBV2 and TRBJ2-5; D may match TRBD1 or TRBD2 (6 bases each). The V end was cut by 3 bases, the J end by 2 bases, with 13 bases between. Germline V gene lookup returns CDR1 SNHLY and CDR2 FYNNEI. This CDR3 has 15 amino acids. CDR3 DNA sequence: TGTGCCAGCAGTGACGTGGGGGGCTATCAAGAGACCCAGTACTTC. As protein: CASSDVGGYQETQYF.

This chain links TRBV6-1 with TRBJ2-3; TRBD1 aligns across 7 bases. V dropped 10 bases and J dropped 3; count of bases not matched to a gene: 7. Germline V gene sequence: CDR1 MNHNS, CDR2 SASEGT. This CDR3 has 13 amino acids. The CDR3 region is CAIGQVGTDTQYF. In nucleotides, the CDR3 is TGTGCCATAGGACAGGTTGGTACAGATACGCAGTATTTT.

The V gene is TRBV9, the J gene TRBJ2-2; D is unclear. Germline lookup yields CDR1 SGDLS and CDR2 YYNGEE. The CDR3 runs to 16 residues. V was cut by 3 bases and J by 3 bases, with 15 bases left in between. Here the CDR3 DNA reads TGTGCCAGCAGCGAGACCGGGCTCGAGGACACCGGGGAGCTGTTTTTT. It encodes CASSETGLEDTGELFF. Supplemented by reference TRBV9 and TRBJ2-2, the full variable domain reads DSGVTQTPKHLITATGQRVTLRCSPRSGDLSVYWYQQSLDQGLQFLIQYYNGEERAKGNILERFSAQQFPDLHSELNLSSLELGDSALYFCASSETGLEDTGELFFGEGSRLTVL.

The CDR3 DNA is TGTGCCAGCAGTTTAGAGACAGGAATGAGAGGCTACACCTTC. It translates to CASSLETGMRGYTF. J is TRBJ1-2 and V is TRBV6-5, with D possibly matching TRBD1 (6 bases). This CDR3 has 14 residues. The germline V gene encodes CDR1 MNHEY and CDR2 SVGAGI. V was clipped by 4 bases and J by 8 bases, with 17 bases between them.

The chain links TRBV20-1 to TRBJ2-7; D tentatively reads TRBD1 or TRBD2 (5 bases each). Germline lookup yields CDR1 DFQATT and CDR2 SNEGSKA (reference sequence). Trimming pared 3 bases from V and 7 bases from J, leaving 10 bases between. CDR3 length: 11 residues. The CDR3 sequence: CSASQGREQYF. The DNA of the CDR3 is TGCAGTGCTAGCCAGGGACGGGAGCAGTACTTC.

The V call is TRBV28, the J call TRBJ2-3; 12 bases fit TRBD2. CDR1 is MDHEN, CDR2 SYDVKM, per germline. This CDR3 is built from 17 residues. Trimming cost V 6 bases and J 7 bases; bases outside gene matches: 14. The CDR3 nucleotides read TGTGCCAGCAGCTTAACTGTTCTTGGACTAGCGGGGAATACGCAGTATTTT. Amino acid sequence: CASSLTVLGLAGNTQYF.

This clone was observed a single time. The rearrangement joins TRBV6-1 to TRBJ2-1, with TRBD2 as a possible D gene (5 bases). Germline-derived CDR1 and CDR2 are MNHNS and SASEGT. Trimming removed 0 bases at V and 7 bases at J, with 13 bases between. This CDR3 comprises 15 residues. The CDR3 coding sequence is TGTGCCAGCAGTGAAGCGCCCGGCGGGTGGAATGAGCAGTTCTTC. Translating gives CASSEAPGGWNEQFF.

The CDR3 region is CASSSDRVGTEAFF. CDR3 DNA sequence: TGTGCCAGCAGCTCCGACAGGGTAGGGACTGAAGCTTTCTTT. This rearrangement joins TRBV7-8 to TRBJ1-1; 7 bases fit TRBD1. This CDR3 is built from 14 residues. With V trimmed by 4 bases and J by 5 bases, 7 bases remained unmatched. Germline CDR1 reads SGHVS; CDR2 reads FQNEAQ. Based on the CDR3 plus reference TRBV7-8 and TRBJ1-1, the full variable domain is GAGVSQSPRYKVAKRGQDVALRCDPISGHVSLFWYQQALGQGPEFLTYFQNEAQLDKSGLPSDRFFAERPEGSVSTLKIQRTQQEDSAVYLCASSSDRVGTEAFFGQGTRLTVV.

The rearrangement joins TRBV7-3 to TRBJ1-2; possibly TRBD1 for D (5 bases). With 3 bases removed from V and 4 bases from J, the gap between germline ends came to 12 bases. This CDR3 has 14 amino acids. The germline V gene encodes CDR1 SGHTA and CDR2 FQGTGA. The CDR3 DNA follows: TGTGCCAGCAGCTTGGGGACGACCGGCTATGGCTACACCTTC. This codes for CASSLGTTGYGYTF.

This chain joins TRBV7-3 and TRBJ2-2; no clear D. From germline, CDR1 is SGHTA and CDR2 FQGTGA. The CDR3 is 14 residues long. V was clipped by 2 bases and J by 0 bases, with 4 bases between them. CDR3 nucleotide sequence: TGTGCCAGCAGCTTACAACCGAACACCGGGGAGCTGTTTTTT. Amino acids: CASSLQPNTGELFF. The entire variable domain, with the rest obtained from reference TRBV7-3 and TRBJ2-2, is as follows: GAGVSQTPSNKVTEKGKYVELRCDPISGHTALYWYRQSLGQGPEFLIYFQGTGAADDSGLPNDRFFAVRPEGSVSTLKIQRTERGDSAVYLCASSLQPNTGELFFGEGSRLTVL.

There are a few counts of this clone. The chain has TRBV28 and TRBJ1-5; 7 nucleotides align to TRBD1. The CDR3 covers 13 residues. The V gene end was trimmed by 5 bases and the J gene end by 7 bases; junction bases not matched to a gene: 5. Germline CDR1 is MDHEN and CDR2 is SYDVKM. The CDR3: CASSTLRGQPQHF. CDR3 sequence (DNA): TGTGCCAGCAGTACCCTCAGGGGGCAGCCCCAGCATTTT.

The V gene is TRBV15, the J gene TRBJ1-2, with a possible D match to TRBD1 (5 bases). With 3 bases removed from V and 3 bases from J, the gap between germline ends came to 11 bases. This CDR3 contains 14 residues. CDR1 is LNHNV and CDR2 is YYDKDF in the germline V gene (reference sequence). The CDR3 DNA reads TGTGCCACCAGCAGCGCAGGGTCTCACTATGGCTACACCTTC. Its translation is CATSSAGSHYGYTF.

The chain uses TRBV9 and TRBJ1-1; weak D call: TRBD1 (6 bases). Germline assignment: CDR1 SGDLS and CDR2 YYNGEE. The ends were cut back, 2 bases at V and 6 bases at J, with 14 bases in the middle. There are 14 residues in the CDR3. The CDR3 bases are TGTGCCAGCAGCGTTAAGGACAGCGACGCTGAAGCTTTCTTT. It is translated as CASSVKDSDAEAFF.

The V call is TRBV6-5, the J call TRBJ2-1; tentatively, D is TRBD1 (5 bases). Germline CDR1 and CDR2: MNHEY and SVGAGI. This CDR3 contains 14 residues. Trimming pared 3 bases from V and 3 bases from J, leaving 9 bases between. The DNA of the CDR3 is TGTGCCAGCAGTTATGGGGCGAGCTACAATGAGCAGTTCTTC. Residues: CASSYGASYNEQFF.

V usage is TRBV5-5 and J usage is TRBJ1-2; a weak D match, TRBD1 (5 bases). Germline V gene lookup returns CDR1 SGHKS and CDR2 YYEKEE (reference sequence). Trimming removed 7 bases from V and 5 bases from J, with 18 bases in between. The CDR3 is 14 amino acids. The CDR3 is CASDRNGDLYGYTF. The CDR3 DNA sequence: TGTGCCAGCGACCGAAACGGGGACCTATATGGCTACACCTTC. The variable domain in full, completed from reference TRBV5-5 and TRBJ1-2, reads DAGVTQSPTHLIKTRGQQVTLRCSPISGHKSVSWYQQVLGQGPQFIFQYYEKEERGRGNFPDRFSARQFPNYSSELNVNALLLGDSALYLCASDRNGDLYGYTFGSGTRLTVV.

The chain couples TRBV5-6 to TRBJ1-1; D is unclear. The CDR3 has 13 amino acids. The germline V gene encodes CDR1 SGHDT and CDR2 YYEEEE. The V gene lost 4 bases and the J gene lost 0 bases, with 7 bases spanning the gap. The CDR3 region is CASSPSMNTEAFF. CDR3 in DNA: TGTGCCAGCAGCCCATCCATGAACACTGAAGCTTTCTTT.

V is TRBV2 and J is TRBJ2-7; 8 nucleotides align to TRBD1. V was clipped by 2 bases and J by 4 bases; unmatched bases: 7. This CDR3 comprises 15 residues. Germline assignment: CDR1 SNHLY and CDR2 FYNNEI. DNA for the CDR3: TGTGCCAGCAGTGAACGGGCAGGGGGCTTTTACGAGCAGTACTTC. Residues: CASSERAGGFYEQYF.